Each of the 27 T cell receptor beta chains below was sequenced from the same sample in a study of blood T cells in healthy people across ages. A J-beta primer mix and a sample-barcoded 5' primer were used in a second PCR of about 7 to 12 cycles. TCRdb reanalysed the 5' RACE reads using MiXCR and keeps one entry per CDR3 protein. The sample has 700,000 to 1,000,000 distinct CDR3 sequences, 44% seen once. The specimen was blood. These receptors were collected from a man in his sixties in good health.

Only a few counts were recorded for this clonotype. The V call is TRBV6-5, the J call TRBJ1-4, with D perhaps matching TRBD1 (6 bases). In germline, CDR1 is MNHEY, CDR2 SVGAGI. V was shortened by 6 bases and J by 7 bases, with 18 bases between the two germline ends. The CDR3 is 15 residues long. The CDR3: CASSLFGTRSEKLFF. CDR3 DNA: TGTGCCAGCAGCCTGTTTGGGACAAGATCTGAAAAACTGTTTTTT.

This clonotype appeared a few times. The genes are TRBV11-2 and TRBJ2-5; the match to TRBD2 covers 14 bases. CDR1 is SGHAT, CDR2 FQNNGV, per germline. The trim removed 4 bases at V and 5 bases at J, leaving 6 bases unmatched. This CDR3 has 16 amino acids. CDR3 region: CASSYGTSGGHETQYF. The CDR3 DNA sequence: TGTGCCAGCAGCTACGGGACTAGCGGGGGTCACGAGACCCAGTACTTC.

The CDR3 here is CSAFDRDQETQYF. The CDR3 DNA reads as TGCAGTGCTTTCGACAGGGACCAAGAGACCCAGTACTTC. The chain joins TRBV20-1 to TRBJ2-5; 7 nucleotides agree with TRBD1. V dropped 5 bases and J dropped 0; count of bases not matched to a gene: 3. This CDR3 comprises 13 residues. In germline, CDR1 is DFQATT, CDR2 SNEGSKA (reference sequence).

The chain recombines TRBV5-1 with TRBJ2-1, with D uncertain. Germline CDR1 is SGHRS and CDR2 is YFSETQ. This CDR3 is 14 amino acids long. The V and J ends lost 3 bases and 0 bases respectively, with 7 bases between them. CDR3 protein: CASSSLGSYNEQFF. As DNA, the CDR3 is TGCGCCAGCAGCTCCCTAGGCTCCTACAATGAGCAGTTCTTC.

The chain links TRBV27 to TRBJ2-2; D unresolved. Trimming pared 7 bases from V and 5 bases from J, leaving 11 bases between. Germline V gene sequence: CDR1 MNHEY, CDR2 SMNVEV (reference sequence). This CDR3 spans 13 amino acids. Here the CDR3 reads CASKNRRTGELFF. CDR3 DNA sequence: TGTGCCAGCAAAAACCGACGGACCGGGGAGCTGTTTTTT.

This clonotype was picked up a small number of times. The J gene is TRBJ1-2, the V gene TRBV4-1, with D uncertain. The CDR3 contains 15 residues. The ends were cut back, 7 bases at V and 2 bases at J, with 17 bases in the middle. Germline V gene sequence: CDR1 MGHRA, CDR2 YSYEKL. The CDR3 spells CASNPRTNGNYGYTF. The DNA of the CDR3 is TGCGCCAGCAACCCTAGGACGAATGGGAACTATGGCTACACCTTC.

As to this clonotype: One end of the junction is discordant with germline, which a read error may explain. The chain uses TRBV6-1 and TRBJ1-5; D is ambiguous. CDR1 is MNHNS and CDR2 is SASEGT in the germline V gene. This CDR3 is 16 amino acids long. CDR3 nucleotides: TGTGCCAGCAGTGAATGGGCAGGTGATAGCAATCAGCCCCCGCATTTT. Its protein is CASSEWAGDSNQPPHF.

The sample holds a few counts of this clonotype. The chain is built from TRBV7-2 and TRBJ2-1; 10 bases map to TRBD2. The J call may be mistaken, given a closer DNA end match to TRBJ2-7. CDR1 and CDR2 from the germline V gene are SGHTA and FQGNSA. The CDR3 contains 17 residues. CDR3 protein: CASSLGASGGSYNEQYF. DNA of the CDR3: TGTGCCAGCAGCTTAGGGGCTAGCGGGGGCTCCTACAATGAGCAGTACTTC.

This clonotype has a handful of counts. The V call is TRBV7-9, the J call TRBJ2-7; TRBD1 matches at 8 bases. Losses at the gene ends were 7 bases for V and 1 base for J; bases not matched to a gene: 6. The CDR3 is made up of 14 amino acids. In germline, CDR1 is SEHNR, CDR2 FQNEAQ (reference sequence). CDR3 DNA sequence: TGTGCCAGCACCACCCAGGGGGCTTCCTACGAGCAGTACTTC. This translates into CASTTQGASYEQYF.

Only a few counts were recorded for this clonotype. The V and J genes are TRBV27 and TRBJ2-7, with 9 bases lining up with TRBD2. The germline CDR1 and CDR2 sequences are MNHEY and SMNVEV (reference sequence). This CDR3 region has 14 residues. V lost 3 bases to trimming and J lost 2 bases; unmatched junction nucleotides: 2. DNA of the CDR3: TGTGCCAGCAGTTTTCTAGCGGGAACCTACGAGCAGTACTTC. Amino acid sequence: CASSFLAGTYEQYF.

This rearrangement joins TRBV5-1 to TRBJ1-1; D remains ambiguous. Germline V gives CDR1 SGHRS, CDR2 YFSETQ. The CDR3 length is 12 residues. Trimming cost V 2 bases and J 6 bases, with 8 bases left between them. CDR3 protein: CASSFPGSEAFF. The CDR3 region has the DNA TGCGCCAGCAGCTTTCCAGGCTCTGAAGCTTTCTTT.

The table lists this clonotype with many counts. The CDR3 protein is CSVEKLAGETYEQYF. As DNA, the CDR3 is TGCAGCGTTGAAAAGCTAGCGGGGGAAACCTACGAGCAGTACTTC. The V and J genes are TRBV29-1 and TRBJ2-7; 10 bases match TRBD2. V trimming: 2 bases; J trimming: 2 bases; junction bases outside the gene matches: 6. There are 15 residues in the CDR3. Looked up from germline, CDR1 is SQVTM and CDR2 is ANQGSEA.

This clonotype was picked up one time. V gene TRBV12-3 or TRBV12-4 combines with J gene TRBJ1-2; TRBD1 matches 10 bases. Germline trimming cut 6 bases from V and 3 bases from J; bases unmatched to any gene: 7. The CDR3 is made up of 15 amino acids. The CDR3 here is CASSSRGTGDYGYTF. DNA of the CDR3: TGTGCCAGCAGCTCCCGCGGGACAGGGGACTATGGCTACACCTTC.

The J gene is TRBJ1-5, the V gene TRBV15, with a tentative D call TRBD1 (6 bases). Germline CDR1 reads LNHNV; CDR2 reads YYDKDF (reference sequence). V lost 0 bases and J 4 bases, leaving 13 bases between the germline ends. This CDR3 contains 16 residues. Written as DNA, the CDR3 is TGTGCCACCAGCAGAGACCCCCGGGACAAGAATCAGCCCCAGCATTTT. Protein: CATSRDPRDKNQPQHF. The full variable domain, rest sourced from reference TRBV15 and TRBJ1-5, is DAMVIQNPRYQVTQFGKPVTLSCSQTLNHNVMYWYQQKSSQAPKLLFHYYDKDFNNEADTPDNFQSRRPNTSFCFLDIRSPGLGDTAMYLCATSRDPRDKNQPQHFGDGTRLSIL.

This clonotype has only a few counts. The V call is TRBV21-1, the J call TRBJ2-1; TRBD2 was called by the table and not checked on the DNA. TRBV21-1 is labeled a pseudogene. This CDR3 region has 16 residues. CDR3 in amino acids: CASSKEERGKLGEQFF. CDR3 sequence (DNA): TGTGCCAGCAGCAAAGAGGAGCGGGGGAAACTTGGTGAGCAGTTCTTC.

This clonotype was counted a few times. The V call is TRBV7-2, the J call TRBJ2-7, with unresolved D. V lost 0 bases to trimming and J lost 2 bases, with 14 bases between them. Germline CDR1 SGHTA, CDR2 FQGNSA. The CDR3 loop spans 16 amino acids. The CDR3 nucleotides are TGTGCCAGCAGCTTAGCCTTTCAGTTGGCCACCTACGAGCAGTACTTC. This translates into CASSLAFQLATYEQYF. The entire variable domain, with the rest obtained from reference TRBV7-2 and TRBJ2-7, is as follows: GAGVSQSPSNKVTEKGKDVELRCDPISGHTALYWYRQSLGQGLEFLIYFQGNSAPDKSGLPSDRFSAERTGGSVSTLTIQRTQQEDSAVYLCASSLAFQLATYEQYFGPGTRLTVT.

The rearrangement joins TRBV3-1 to TRBJ2-5; 11 positions agree with TRBD2. The CDR3 sequence is 16 residues long. After removal of 4 bases from V and 1 base from J, the junction contained 5 bases not matched to a gene. Germline-derived CDR1 and CDR2 are LGHDT and YNNKEL (reference sequence). The CDR3 loop is CASSPRLAGLQETQYF. The CDR3 region has the DNA TGTGCCAGCAGCCCCAGACTAGCGGGGCTCCAAGAGACCCAGTACTTC.

The chain is built from TRBV5-1 and TRBJ1-4; no definite D call. Looked up from germline, CDR1 is SGHRS and CDR2 is YFSETQ. The CDR3 is made up of 15 amino acids. V lost 7 bases, J lost 4 bases, and 17 bases lay in between. The CDR3 loop reads CASHPGRSFNEKLFF. The CDR3 DNA reads TGCGCCAGCCATCCAGGCAGATCTTTTAATGAAAAACTGTTTTTT.

The chain combines TRBV5-1 with TRBJ2-1, with TRBD2 matching 8 bases. The V segment lost 1 base and the J segment 7 bases; nucleotides outside the gene matches: 10. The V gene's germline CDR1 is SGHRS and CDR2 YFSETQ. The CDR3 loop spans 16 amino acids. CDR3 in amino acids: CASSLYSGVIRNEQFF. DNA for the CDR3: TGCGCCAGCAGCTTGTATAGCGGGGTCATTAGGAATGAGCAGTTCTTC.

This clonotype was observed a few times. The rearrangement joins TRBV6-2 or TRBV6-3 to TRBJ2-5, with 10 nucleotides matching TRBD1. The CDR3 is made up of 16 amino acids. The germline V gene has CDR1 MNHEY and CDR2 SVGEGT. The V and J ends lost 0 bases and 5 bases, in that order; junction bases with no gene match: 6. DNA for the CDR3: TGTGCCAGCAGTTACTCCGTGACAGGGGGCGGTGAGACCCAGTACTTC. Translated, it gives CASSYSVTGGGETQYF.

This clonotype was found a few times. The chain couples TRBV20-1 to TRBJ2-3; TRBD2 might be the D (5 bases). Germline CDR1 is DFQATT and CDR2 is SNEGSKA (reference sequence). V gave up 0 bases and J gave up 2 bases, with 9 bases separating them. The CDR3 has 14 amino acids. The CDR3 reads CSARDPGNTDTQYF. CDR3 nucleotide sequence: TGCAGTGCTAGAGATCCGGGGAACACAGATACGCAGTATTTT.

This clonotype was seen only a few times. The J gene is TRBJ2-7, the V gene TRBV25-1, with no clear D. CDR1 is MGHDK, CDR2 SYGVNS, per germline. The CDR3 covers 12 residues. Trimming took off 9 bases at V and 0 bases at J, with 9 bases between the two ends. DNA for the CDR3: TGTGCCAGTGCAGGTAGCTCCTACGAGCAGTACTTC. Amino acid sequence: CASAGSSYEQYF.

This clonotype was detected a few times. V and J are TRBV6-2 or TRBV6-3 and TRBJ1-2, with TRBD1 identical over 11 bases. The CDR3 consists of 16 residues. From germline, CDR1 is MNHEY and CDR2 SVGEGT. V was pared by 5 bases and J by 8 bases, with 13 bases of the junction left unmatched. The CDR3 is CASSGEDRGLFRGYTF. DNA for the CDR3: TGTGCCAGCAGTGGGGAGGACAGGGGGCTCTTCCGCGGCTACACCTTC.

The V gene is TRBV30, the J gene TRBJ1-3; D is undetermined. The CDR3 runs 12 residues. The V gene's germline CDR1 is GTSNPN and CDR2 SVGIG (reference sequence). V dropped 5 bases and J dropped 1 base, with 6 bases sitting between them. The CDR3 region is CAWRGSGNTIYF. In DNA, the CDR3 is TGTGCCTGGCGGGGTTCTGGAAACACCATATATTTT.

The chain is built from TRBV7-2 and TRBJ2-4; tentative D call: TRBD1 (6 bases). The germline CDR1 and CDR2 sequences are SGHTA and FQGNSA. The CDR3 spans 13 residues. Between the trimmed V and J ends, which lost 2 bases and 6 bases, there was a span of 8 bases. In DNA, the CDR3 is TGTGCCAGCAGCTTAAGGGGGAGAAACATTCAGTACTTC. Encoded protein: CASSLRGRNIQYF.

The chain is built from TRBV18 and TRBJ1-1; D perhaps matches TRBD1 (6 bases). Trimming took 2 bases from V and 1 from J, leaving 29 bases between them. This CDR3 spans 21 amino acids. Germline values: CDR1 KGHSH, CDR2 LQKENI. The CDR3 loop is CASSPYSARVRQAGSNTEAFF. In nucleotides, the CDR3 is TGTGCCAGCTCACCATATTCGGCCCGGGTCAGACAGGCAGGATCGAACACTGAAGCTTTCTTT. The full variable domain, completed using reference TRBV18 and TRBJ1-1, is NAGVMQNPRHLVRRRGQEARLRCSPMKGHSHVYWYRQLPEEGLKFMVYLQKENIIDESGMPKERFSAEFPKEGPSILRIQQVVRGDSAAYFCASSPYSARVRQAGSNTEAFFGQGTRLTVV.

V and J are TRBV6-6 and TRBJ2-1; 7 bases fit TRBD1. J lost 5 bases, V lost 2 bases, and 9 bases had no gene match. The CDR3 is 16 residues long. Germline V gene lookup returns CDR1 MNHNY and CDR2 SVGAGI (reference sequence). CDR3 DNA sequence: TGTGCCAGCAGTTACGCCCCGGGACAGAGGAACAATGAGCAGTTCTTC. Protein product: CASSYAPGQRNNEQFF.